This T cell receptor beta chain is from a study of shared clonotypes between healthy human individuals. The data were produced by immunoSEQ multiplex PCR, yet TCRdb's version contains in-frame clones alone and is incomplete. The table includes some 2.3 million clones, 85% to 95% detected once. The origin of this receptor is a young man in good health. Some clones in this sample may be carry-over from other donors' samples. Sequences were obtained from naive CD4+ T cells from PBMCs. Documented subset: CD45RA+ positively selected.

CDR3 sequence reads: CAWSAPKQGRYNYGYTF. The DNA for the CDR3 is TGTGCCTGGAGTGCCCCTAAACAGGGGCGATATAACTATGGCTACACCTTC. This sequence joins TRBV30 and TRBJ1-2, with 7 bases matching TRBD1. CDR3 size: 17 residues. Germline V gene sequence: CDR1 GTSNPN, CDR2 SVGIG (reference sequence). Trimming cost V 1 base and J 1 base; bases outside gene matches: 12. Using reference TRBV30 and TRBJ1-2 for the parts outside the CDR3, the full variable domain is SQTIHQWPATLVQPVGSPLSLECTVEGTSNPNLYWYRQAAGRGLQLLFYSVGIGQISSEVPQNLSASRPQDRQFILSSKKLLLSDSGFYLCAWSAPKQGRYNYGYTFGSGTRLTVV.